A selection of T cell receptor beta chains follows, all from one sample in a study of blood T cell repertoires in COVID-19. Measured with immunoSEQ multiplex PCR; TCRdb has only the in-frame clones, and not every one. The sample yields roughly 99,000 clones, over 75% seen once. Sequenced input: peripheral blood. The receptors here all came from a woman of 80 years or more with acute or convalescent COVID-19. Both conserved end residues are part of each CDR3. Fields, in order: V gene, clone size, J gene, D gene, CDR3 protein, CDR3 DNA. D genes are given only for firm matches. Rows may omit the clone size; those that give it use once, few, many or a size class.

v_gene: TRBV7-9
abundance: .
j_gene: TRBJ2-2
d_gene: TRBD2
CDR3aa: CASSFGEGGELFF
CDR3nt: TGTGCCAGCAGCTTCGGGGAGGGCGGGGAGCTGTTTTTT

v_gene: TRBV10-3
abundance: .
j_gene: TRBJ1-2
d_gene: .
CDR3aa: CAISESGGSRYGYTF
CDR3nt: TGTGCCATCAGTGAGTCGGGGGGGTCCCGGTACGGCTACACCTTC

v_gene: TRBV30
abundance: few
j_gene: TRBJ1-2
d_gene: .
CDR3aa: CAWSTDRTAYGYTF
CDR3nt: TGTGCCTGGAGTACCGATCGGACAGCCTATGGCTACACCTTC

v_gene: TRBV7-3
abundance: .
j_gene: TRBJ1-1
d_gene: .
CDR3aa: CASSLNSVNTEAFF
CDR3nt: TGTGCCAGCAGCTTAAATAGTGTGAACACTGAAGCTTTCTTT

v_gene: TRBV11-3
abundance: once
j_gene: TRBJ2-3
d_gene: .
CDR3aa: CASSRRLEGTDTQYF
CDR3nt: TGTGCCAGCAGCCGGAGACTCGAGGGCACAGATACGCAGTATTTT

v_gene: TRBV6-2/TRBV6-3
abundance: .
j_gene: TRBJ1-6
d_gene: TRBD1
CDR3aa: CASSYGTDNSPLHF
CDR3nt: TGTGCCAGCAGTTACGGGACAGATAATTCACCCCTCCACTTT

v_gene: TRBV20-1
abundance: .
j_gene: TRBJ1-1
d_gene: .
CDR3aa: CSARERFGAFF
CDR3nt: TGCAGTGCTAGAGAGCGGTTTGGGGCTTTCTTT

v_gene: TRBV14
abundance: .
j_gene: TRBJ2-1
d_gene: TRBD2
CDR3aa: CASSQQGLAGDNEQFF
CDR3nt: TGTGCCAGCAGCCAACAGGGACTAGCGGGGGACAATGAGCAGTTCTTC

v_gene: TRBV29-1
abundance: .
j_gene: TRBJ2-3
d_gene: .
CDR3aa: CSVGEQRDTQYF
CDR3nt: TGCAGCGTTGGGGAACAGCGGGATACGCAGTATTTT

v_gene: TRBV21-1
abundance: .
j_gene: TRBJ2-3
d_gene: .
CDR3aa: CASSKVRGKRGMDTQYF
CDR3nt: TGTGCCAGCAGCAAAGTTCGCGGTAAGCGGGGGATGGATACGCAGTATTTT

v_gene: TRBV4-3
abundance: once
j_gene: TRBJ1-2
d_gene: TRBD1
CDR3aa: CASSQFRTGDYGYTF
CDR3nt: TGCGCCAGCAGCCAATTTCGGACAGGGGACTATGGCTACACCTTC

v_gene: TRBV6-2/TRBV6-3
abundance: .
j_gene: TRBJ1-4
d_gene: TRBD1
CDR3aa: CASSSGQTPEKLFF
CDR3nt: TGTGCCAGCAGCTCGGGACAGACCCCTGAAAAACTGTTTTTT

v_gene: TRBV5-4
abundance: .
j_gene: TRBJ1-5
d_gene: TRBD1
CDR3aa: CASSLGGQGINQPQHF
CDR3nt: TGTGCCAGCAGCTTGGGAGGACAGGGGATTAATCAGCCCCAGCATTTT

v_gene: TRBV10-1
abundance: .
j_gene: TRBJ1-1
d_gene: .
CDR3aa: CASSGANTEAFF
CDR3nt: TGCGCCAGCAGTGGCGCGAACACTGAAGCTTTCTTT

v_gene: TRBV4-1
abundance: .
j_gene: TRBJ2-3
d_gene: .
CDR3aa: CASSQLIGGTQYF
CDR3nt: TGCGCCAGCAGCCAATTGATAGGGGGTACGCAGTATTTT

v_gene: TRBV7-9
abundance: .
j_gene: TRBJ1-2
d_gene: TRBD1
CDR3aa: CASRPRTGLDGYTF
CDR3nt: TGTGCCAGCCGCCCGAGGACAGGCCTCGATGGCTACACCTTC

v_gene: TRBV2
abundance: .
j_gene: TRBJ1-3
d_gene: .
CDR3aa: CASTRMSGSGNTIYF
CDR3nt: TGTGCCAGCACCCGAATGTCGGGTTCTGGAAACACCATATATTTT

v_gene: TRBV7-2
abundance: .
j_gene: TRBJ1-6
d_gene: .
CDR3aa: CASSLERNSPLHF
CDR3nt: TGTGCCAGCAGCTTAGAGCGTAATTCACCCCTCCACTTT

v_gene: TRBV27
abundance: .
j_gene: TRBJ1-5
d_gene: TRBD1
CDR3aa: CASRRQGAGNQPQHF
CDR3nt: TGTGCCAGCAGGAGGCAGGGGGCTGGGAATCAGCCCCAGCATTTT

v_gene: TRBV5-6
abundance: .
j_gene: TRBJ2-3
d_gene: .
CDR3aa: CASSRETATQYF
CDR3nt: TGTGCCAGCAGCCGCGAGACAGCTACGCAGTATTTT